A single sample gave rise to the 13 T cell receptor beta chains below, sequenced in a study of T cell responses to AZD1222 COVID-19 vaccine. Libraries were prepared by immunoSEQ multiplex PCR; TCRdb keeps only in-frame clonotypes and omits some of them. Among tens of thousands of clones listed, more than 75% were seen once. Source: peripheral blood, taken 28 days after the second AZD1222 dose. The receptors stem from an adult who received the AZD1222 COVID-19 vaccine.

This chain connects TRBV29-1 to TRBJ1-2, with 9 bases lining up with TRBD1. V gave up 6 bases and J gave up 5 bases; unmatched junction bases: 16. There are 16 residues in the CDR3. From germline, CDR1 is SQVTM and CDR2 ANQGSEA. In nucleotides, the CDR3 is TGCAGCGTGGGGGGACAGGGTCAGGGCGAAGGTTATGGCTACACCTTC. It yields the protein CSVGGQGQGEGYGYTF.

The CDR3 loop is CASSPVSTVGNTIYF. The CDR3 DNA is TGTGCCAGCAGCCCGGTTTCGACTGTGGGAAACACCATATATTTT. The V and J genes are TRBV3-1 (or the pseudogene TRBV3-2) and TRBJ1-3, with no clear D. The ends were cut back, 4 bases at V and 4 bases at J, with 14 bases in the middle. Germline assignment: CDR1 LGHDT and CDR2 YNNKEL (reference sequence). The CDR3 extends over 15 amino acids.

The chain employs TRBV9 and TRBJ2-3; no definite D call. From germline, CDR1 is SGDLS and CDR2 YYNGEE. The length of the CDR3 is 15 residues. Trimming pared 0 bases from V and 4 bases from J, leaving 12 bases between. CDR3 DNA: TGTGCCAGCAGCGTAGCGAGCAAGAACGCAGATACGCAGTATTTT. Translation gives CASSVASKNADTQYF.

The rearrangement links TRBV6-2 or TRBV6-3 to TRBJ1-5; D might be TRBD1 (6 bases). Germline lookup yields CDR1 MNHEY and CDR2 SVGEGT. V was cut by 2 bases and J by 2 bases, with 7 bases left in between. The CDR3 contains 14 residues. The CDR3 DNA is TGTGCCAGCAGTTACGCAGGGGGCAATCAGCCCCAGCATTTT. Protein product: CASSYAGGNQPQHF.

The gene calls are TRBV27 and TRBJ2-1; the D is unclear. The V end was cut by 6 bases, the J end by 3 bases, with 15 bases between. This CDR3 region has 15 residues. Germline values: CDR1 MNHEY, CDR2 SMNVEV (reference sequence). The CDR3 region has the DNA TGTGCCAGCAGATCAGGCCAATTAGACTACAATGAGCAGTTCTTC. This sequence encodes CASRSGQLDYNEQFF.

This chain joins TRBV20-1 and TRBJ2-3, with D maybe TRBD2 (6 bases). The CDR3 is 13 amino acids. The V end was cut by 3 bases, the J end by 4 bases, with 11 bases between. CDR1 is DFQATT, CDR2 SNEGSKA, per germline (reference sequence). As DNA, the CDR3 is TGCAGTGCTAGTAGCGGCCGTTCAGATACGCAGTATTTT. The encoded protein is CSASSGRSDTQYF.

This rearrangement joins TRBV19 to TRBJ1-1; 8 bases align to TRBD1. The junction had 2 bases not matched to a gene; V was cut back by 6 bases and J by 2 bases. Germline assignment: CDR1 LNHDA and CDR2 SQIVND (reference sequence). This CDR3 spans 13 amino acids. In DNA form, the CDR3 reads TGTGCCAGTAGCGGACAGGGAAACACTGAAGCTTTCTTT. It codes for CASSGQGNTEAFF.

This clone was recorded only once. This CDR3 is CSVGGKGQPQHF. Written as DNA, the CDR3 is TGCAGCGTTGGGGGGAAGGGTCAGCCCCAGCATTTT. The V and J genes are TRBV29-1 and TRBJ1-5; a possible D gene is TRBD1 (5 bases). The CDR3 covers 12 residues. Germline CDR1 and CDR2: SQVTM and ANQGSEA. V lost 4 bases to trimming and J lost 6 bases, with 10 bases between them. The full variable domain, with the rest looked up from reference TRBV29-1 and TRBJ1-5, is SAVISQKPSRDICQRGTSLTIQCQVDSQVTMMFWYRQQPGQSLTLIATANQGSEATYESGFVIDKFPISRPNLTFSTLTVSNMSPEDSSIYLCSVGGKGQPQHFGDGTRLSIL.

CDR3 sequence reads: CASSYSYGYTF. CDR3 DNA sequence: TGTGCCAGCAGTTATTCATACGGCTACACCTTC. The chain has TRBV28 and TRBJ1-2; no reliable D call. CDR1 is MDHEN and CDR2 is SYDVKM in the germline V gene. Trimming shortened V by 4 bases and J by 8 bases, and 8 bases separated the two germline ends. The CDR3 sequence is 11 residues long.

The V call is TRBV29-1, the J call TRBJ2-7; D unresolved. CDR1 is SQVTM and CDR2 is ANQGSEA in the germline V gene. The CDR3 covers 11 residues. Deletions cut 2 bases from V and 5 bases from J, with 7 bases between. DNA of the CDR3: TGCAGCGTTGAACAGGCTAACGAGCAGTACTTC. Protein sequence: CSVEQANEQYF.

This clone has only a few counts. The chain links TRBV28 to TRBJ2-7; TRBD1 aligns across 8 bases. This CDR3 contains 14 residues. V shed 3 bases and J 7 bases; nucleotides not matched to a gene: 8. Germline-derived CDR1 and CDR2 are MDHEN and SYDVKM. In nucleotides, the CDR3 is TGTGCCAGCAGTTTTGACAGGGGAATAAGGGAGCAGTACTTC. Translating gives CASSFDRGIREQYF.

Comment on this clone: At one end the junction does not follow the germline gene, possibly because of a read error. The chain couples TRBV7-7 to TRBJ2-1; 12 bases line up with TRBD1. The CDR3 runs to 15 residues. CDR1 and CDR2 (germline): SSHAT, FNYEAQ (reference sequence). The CDR3: CASSLGQGANNEQFF. CDR3 DNA sequence: TGTGCTAGCAGCTTGGGACAGGGGGCGAACAATGAGCAGTTCTTC.

A word on this clone: Other DNA sequences of this sample code for an identical CDR3. This chain joins TRBV5-6 and TRBJ1-1, with D maybe TRBD1 (5 bases). V lost 4 bases and J 4 bases, leaving 17 bases between the germline ends. Germline assignment: CDR1 SGHDT and CDR2 YYEEEE. The CDR3 length is 15 residues. The CDR3 here is CASSAPWPGGTEAFF. CDR3 sequence (DNA): TGTGCCAGCAGCGCCCCCTGGCCTGGGGGCACTGAAGCTTTCTTT.